Sequencing of this T cell receptor beta chain was carried out in a study of blood T cells in healthy people across ages. Overall study context: Per two T cells, about one barcoded beta molecule was captured through template switching. Overall study results and limits: Total diversity from one million sequenced T cells was likely underestimated. While age rose, TCR beta diversity per million T cells dropped in a roughly linear way.

Samples each had at least 5.5 micrograms of total RNA extracted. After removal of 6 bases from V and 4 bases from J, the junction contained 10 bases not matched to a gene. The CDR3 is 16 amino acids. The V gene's germline CDR1 is SGHTA and CDR2 FQGNSA. Primed by a sample-barcoded 5' primer and a J-beta primer mix, a second PCR proceeded for about 6 to 12 cycles. TCRdb reanalysed the 5' RACE reads using MiXCR and keeps one entry per CDR3 protein. Found here are about 650,000 distinct CDR3 sequences, around 52% of them singletons; the top ten hold roughly 12%. Regarding this clonotype: The antigen is undetermined.

J is TRBJ2-7 and V is TRBV7-2; 12 bases agree with TRBD1. The sequenced material came from blood. This sequence originates from an elderly woman in good health. CDR3 nucleotides: TGTGCCAGCAGTATACTGGGGACAGGGGGCCTTTACGAGCAGTACTTC. This encodes CASSILGTGGLYEQYF.